One and the same sample provided the 4 T cell receptor beta chains below, sequenced in a study of CD4+ T cells in melanoma. Some clones are missing from TCRdb's copy, which holds only in-frame ones; the method was immunoSEQ multiplex PCR. Counted here are 7,200 or so clones, approximately 66% occurring once; the ten biggest clones make up about 20%. Material for sequencing was cells from a culture (not recorded whether cultured in vitro). These receptors all stem from a human donor with melanoma.

This chain uses TRBV14 with TRBJ2-5, with TRBD2 as a possible D gene (6 bases). Between the trimmed V and J ends, which lost 4 bases and 2 bases, there was a span of 20 bases. Germline V CDR1 and CDR2: SGHDN, FVKESK. CDR3 size: 17 residues. Written as DNA, the CDR3 is TGTGCCAGCAGCCCCTCCACCATACTAGCAGAACAAGAGACCCAGTACTTC. It specifies CASSPSTILAEQETQYF.

This rearrangement joins TRBV7-3 to TRBJ1-1; tentatively, D is TRBD1 (5 bases). There are 14 residues in the CDR3. CDR1 is SGHTA, CDR2 FQGTGA, per germline. With 1 base removed from V and 3 bases from J, the gap between germline ends came to 9 bases. The CDR3 protein is CASSLMGDHTEAFF. The CDR3 DNA follows: TGTGCCAGCAGCTTAATGGGGGACCACACTGAAGCTTTCTTT.

The V call is TRBV11-2, the J call TRBJ1-2; no definite D call. The germline V and J ends were trimmed by 5 bases and 8 bases, with 18 bases remaining between them. This CDR3 spans 14 amino acids. Germline-derived CDR1 and CDR2 are SGHAT and FQNNGV. The CDR3 DNA sequence: TGTGCCAGCAGCACCCCTCCGGGGTTCTTCGGCTACACCTTC. This encodes CASSTPPGFFGYTF. Full variable domain (remainder filled in from reference TRBV11-2 and TRBJ1-2): EAGVAQSPRYKIIEKRQSVAFWCNPISGHATLYWYQQILGQGPKLLIQFQNNGVVDDSQLPKDRFSAERLKGVDSTLKIQPAKLEDSAVYLCASSTPPGFFGYTFGSGTRLTVV.

CDR3 sequence: CASRVGPSGGTDTQYF. The CDR3 DNA reads TGTGCCAGCAGGGTCGGTCCTAGCGGGGGCACAGATACGCAGTATTTT. The chain carries TRBV14 and TRBJ2-3; TRBD2 agrees at 9 bases. The CDR3 runs to 16 residues. Germline loops: CDR1 SGHDN, CDR2 FVKESK. V dropped 6 bases and J dropped 1; count of bases not matched to a gene: 8.